The 15 T cell receptor beta chains below were found in one sample sequenced in a study of brain T cells in children with intractable seizures. Assay: immunoSEQ multiplex PCR; the TCRdb copy retains only in-frame clones and omits some. The table shows about 340,000 clones, with about 94% occurring only once. Time point meaning: blood from clinic visit 5 months post-surgery; TSC patient then seizure free. The sequences come from peripheral blood, collected less than 6 months after surgery. These receptors were taken from a boy in the first two years of life with tuberous sclerosis and intractable seizures.

The genes are TRBV13 and TRBJ1-3; D is unclear. In germline, CDR1 is PRHDT, CDR2 FYEKMQ (reference sequence). V lost 5 bases and J lost 15, with 20 bases in between. The length of the CDR3 is 13 residues. The CDR3 sequence is CASSPPRVAEKYF. The CDR3 DNA sequence: TGTGCCAGCAGCCCCCCCCGGGTGGCCGAGAAATATTTT.

The V call is TRBV6-1, the J call TRBJ1-2; D is possibly TRBD1 (6 bases). The V end was cut by 2 bases, the J end by 4 bases, with 14 bases between. CDR3 length equals 15 residues. Germline CDR1 and CDR2: MNHNS and SASEGT. The CDR3 spells CASSEWAPGVYGYTF. In DNA, the CDR3 is TGTGCCAGCAGTGAATGGGCTCCAGGGGTCTATGGCTACACCTTC.

The chain employs TRBV6-5 and TRBJ2-2; TRBD1 aligns across 8 bases. Germline V gene sequence: CDR1 MNHEY, CDR2 SVGAGI. J was trimmed by 1 base and V by 6 bases; bases with no gene match: 4. CDR3 length: 15 amino acids. CDR3 bases: TGTGCCAGCAGGCAGGGGGCGTGGAACACCGGGGAGCTGTTTTTT. It is translated as CASRQGAWNTGELFF.

The chain joins TRBV5-1 to TRBJ2-1, with D tentatively TRBD2 (6 bases). The CDR3 contains 16 residues. In germline, CDR1 is SGHRS, CDR2 YFSETQ. The V and J ends lost 0 bases and 7 bases respectively, with 17 bases between them. The CDR3 spells CASSLATSGALNEQFF. The CDR3 nucleotides are TGCGCCAGCAGCTTGGCGACTTCGGGAGCGCTGAATGAGCAGTTCTTC.

J is TRBJ1-1 and V is TRBV3-1 (or the pseudogene TRBV3-2); 7 bases line up with TRBD1. CDR3 length equals 16 residues. Germline CDR1 reads LGHDT; CDR2 reads YNNKEL (reference sequence). V shed 1 base and J 1 base; nucleotides not matched to a gene: 6. The CDR3 region has the DNA TGTGCCAGCAGCCAAGTCCCGGGACAGCCGAACACTGAAGCTTTCTTT. This encodes CASSQVPGQPNTEAFF.

V is TRBV6-1 and J is TRBJ1-2, with no clear D. The CDR3 has 15 residues. Germline lookup yields CDR1 MNHNS and CDR2 SASEGT. The V and J ends lost 3 bases and 4 bases respectively, with 15 bases between them. CDR3 coding DNA: TGTGCCAGCAGTGAGTCCCCCCAGGCGGCCTATGGCTACACCTTC. Its translation: CASSESPQAAYGYTF.

This clone was detected only once. The chain joins TRBV5-1 to TRBJ2-5; D perhaps matches TRBD2 (5 bases). The CDR3 length is 13 residues. Germline CDR1 and CDR2: SGHRS and YFSETQ. With 2 bases removed from V and 2 bases from J, the gap between germline ends came to 7 bases. The CDR3 loop reads CASSLAVQETQYF. DNA for the CDR3: TGCGCCAGCAGCTTAGCGGTACAAGAGACCCAGTACTTC.

The chain links TRBV7-2 to TRBJ2-5; 9 bases line up with TRBD2. CDR3 length equals 14 residues. Germline trimming cut 4 bases from V and 6 bases from J; bases unmatched to any gene: 6. Germline V gene data show CDR1 as SGHTA and CDR2 as FQGNSA. The CDR3 loop is CASSSGTSLKTQYF. The CDR3 DNA sequence: TGTGCCAGCAGCTCCGGGACTAGCCTTAAGACCCAGTACTTC.

The chain joins TRBV19 to TRBJ2-7; tentative D call: TRBD2 (6 bases). Germline lookup yields CDR1 LNHDA and CDR2 SQIVND (reference sequence). Trimming took off 0 bases at V and 0 bases at J, with 18 bases between the two ends. This CDR3 spans 18 amino acids. The chain's CDR3 is CASSIDFPNGGSSYEQYF. The DNA of the CDR3 is TGTGCCAGTAGTATAGATTTTCCCAATGGAGGGAGCTCCTACGAGCAGTACTTC.

This clone was seen only a few times. V gene TRBV4-1 combines with J gene TRBJ1-6, with D possibly TRBD1 on 5 matching bases. CDR3 length: 16 amino acids. Trimming stripped 6 bases from V and 3 bases from J, with 15 bases between. CDR1 is MGHRA, CDR2 YSYEKL, per germline. CDR3 DNA: TGCGCCAGCAGTCCTAGGGGCCTTGACTATAATTCACCCCTCCACTTT. It encodes CASSPRGLDYNSPLHF.

V usage is TRBV5-8 and J usage is TRBJ2-7, with 12 bases aligning to TRBD1. The CDR3 covers 16 residues. Trimming at V came to 5 bases and at J to 4 bases, leaving 10 bases not matched to a gene. CDR1 and CDR2 from the germline V gene are SGHTS and YDEGEE. This chain's CDR3 is CASRQTGTGGFYEQYF. The CDR3, as DNA: TGTGCCAGCAGACAAACCGGGACAGGGGGCTTTTACGAGCAGTACTTC.

The chain recombines TRBV5-1 with TRBJ2-1, with a weak D call TRBD2 (5 bases). Germline V gene data show CDR1 as SGHRS and CDR2 as YFSETQ. Between the trimmed V and J ends, which lost 4 bases and 0 bases, there was a span of 11 bases. There are 15 residues in the CDR3. Here the CDR3 DNA reads TGCGCCAGCAGCGGCATAGGGAGCTCCTACAATGAGCAGTTCTTC. Amino acids: CASSGIGSSYNEQFF.

V gene TRBV5-4 combines with J gene TRBJ1-2; no definite D call. Trimming removed 3 bases from V and 2 bases from J, with 14 bases in between. Germline CDR1 reads SGHNT; CDR2 reads YYREEE (reference sequence). The CDR3 has 15 amino acids. The CDR3 sequence is CASSSGVDPNYGYTF. In nucleotides, the CDR3 is TGTGCCAGCAGCTCCGGTGTGGATCCCAACTATGGCTACACCTTC.

The chain couples TRBV11-1 to TRBJ2-1, with D possibly being TRBD2 (7 bases). Germline assignment: CDR1 SGHAT and CDR2 FQDESV (reference sequence). The CDR3 runs to 16 residues. V was trimmed by 1 base and J by 3 bases, leaving 13 bases between them. CDR3 nucleotide sequence: TGTGCCAGCAGCTTAGGGGGAGGGACACTCTACAATGAGCAGTTCTTC. Translating gives CASSLGGGTLYNEQFF.

The chain has TRBV9 and TRBJ2-7; D may be TRBD2 (6 bases). V was clipped by 2 bases and J by 6 bases, with 6 bases between them. The CDR3 sequence is 11 residues long. Germline CDR1 and CDR2: SGDLS and YYNGEE. The CDR3 nucleotides read TGTGCCAGCAGCGTGGGGGGCGAGCAGTACTTC. Translated: CASSVGGEQYF.